This entry lists 23 T cell receptor beta chains sequenced from one sample in a study of T cell responses to AZD1222 COVID-19 vaccine. Produced via immunoSEQ multiplex PCR; TCRdb's table is partial and in-frame only. The sample has roughly 100,000 clones; about 90% are singletons. Material: peripheral blood, obtained on day 0 of AZD1222 vaccination. These receptors were obtained from an adult in good health.

The J gene is TRBJ2-7, the V gene TRBV5-1, with D perhaps TRBD1 (6 bases). V gave up 0 bases and J gave up 2 bases, with 15 bases separating them. Germline-derived CDR1 and CDR2 are SGHRS and YFSETQ. This CDR3 region has 16 residues. The CDR3 region is CASSLDPTGPTYEQYF. CDR3 bases: TGCGCCAGCAGCTTGGACCCTACAGGGCCCACCTACGAGCAGTACTTC.

This clone came up once. This chain connects TRBV21-1 to TRBJ2-5; the table's D call, TRBD2, has no DNA check behind it. TRBV21-1 represents a pseudogene. This CDR3 has 16 residues. The CDR3 spells CASSSRGGPIQETQYF. In nucleotides, the CDR3 is TGTGCCAGCAGCTCCCGCGGGGGGCCCATCCAAGAGACCCAGTACTTC.

The rearrangement joins TRBV3-1 (or the pseudogene TRBV3-2) to TRBJ1-3, with no clear D. V gave up 2 bases and J gave up 0 bases, with 11 bases separating them. The CDR3 extends over 16 amino acids. Germline-derived CDR1 and CDR2 are LGHDT and YNNKEL (reference sequence). The CDR3 protein is CASSQILSGSGNTIYF. DNA of the CDR3: TGTGCCAGCAGCCAAATACTTTCGGGCTCTGGAAACACCATATATTTT.

Written as DNA, the CDR3 is TGTGCCAGCAGTAGCGGGGGGGCCGGTGATACGCAGTATTTT. Protein sequence: CASSSGGAGDTQYF. The J gene is TRBJ2-3, the V gene TRBV5-6; 11 nucleotides agree with TRBD2. Trimming cost V 5 bases and J 6 bases; bases outside gene matches: 5. This CDR3 is 14 amino acids long. The germline V gene encodes CDR1 SGHDT and CDR2 YYEEEE.

This sequence joins TRBV4-3 and TRBJ1-3; D is possibly TRBD1 (5 bases). The CDR3 is made up of 16 amino acids. Trimming took off 4 bases at V and 0 bases at J, with 13 bases between the two ends. CDR1 and CDR2 (germline): LGHNA, YSLEER. The CDR3 DNA follows: TGCGCCAGCAGCCTTTTAAGGGGAACCTCTGGAAACACCATATATTTT. Its translation: CASSLLRGTSGNTIYF.

This clone appeared a few times. The CDR3 sequence: CASSLPTGEAFF. DNA of the CDR3: TGTGCCAGCAGTCTACCTACAGGAGAGGCTTTCTTT. This rearrangement joins TRBV6-6 to TRBJ1-1; a possible D gene is TRBD1 (5 bases). Germline V gene data show CDR1 as MNHNY and CDR2 as SVGAGI (reference sequence). The germline V and J ends were trimmed by 5 bases and 11 bases, with 15 bases remaining between them. This CDR3 is built from 12 residues.

The chain joins TRBV6-1 to TRBJ2-7, with no clear D. Germline V gene sequence: CDR1 MNHNS, CDR2 SASEGT. The CDR3 spans 14 residues. V lost 1 base and J lost 10, with 17 bases in between. The CDR3 reads CASSEVQIPTIQYF. The CDR3 coding sequence is TGTGCCAGCAGTGAAGTTCAGATTCCTACGATTCAGTACTTC.

This clone has just a few counts. The genes are TRBV6-5 and TRBJ1-1; tentative D call: TRBD1 (6 bases). V was clipped by 2 bases and J by 3 bases, with 13 bases between them. The CDR3 covers 15 residues. Germline CDR1 reads MNHEY; CDR2 reads SVGAGI. The CDR3 bases are TGTGCCAGCAGTTACGGTGGCCAGGGGTACACTGAAGCTTTCTTT. Residues: CASSYGGQGYTEAFF.

This chain uses TRBV6-2 or TRBV6-3 with TRBJ2-7, with D maybe TRBD2 (6 bases). Germline V gives CDR1 MNHEY, CDR2 SVGEGT. The CDR3 has 14 residues. V was clipped by 5 bases and J by 0 bases, with 11 bases between them. CDR3 in DNA: TGTGCCAGCAGTCGGGACGGGGGCTCCTACGAGCAGTACTTC. Amino acid sequence: CASSRDGGSYEQYF.

This clone was picked up one time. The gene calls are TRBV6-5 and TRBJ2-7, with TRBD2 identical over 14 bases. Germline CDR1 MNHEY, CDR2 SVGAGI. There are 11 residues in the CDR3. CDR3 nucleotides: TGTGCCAGCGGGACTAGCGGGAGTTGGATTGTC. This translates into CASGTSGSWIV.

This clone is a singleton in its sample. The chain employs TRBV6-5 and TRBJ1-3; the D is unclear. This CDR3 region has 14 residues. Trimming removed 0 bases from V and 3 bases from J, with 6 bases in between. Germline-derived CDR1 and CDR2 are MNHEY and SVGAGI. The chain's CDR3 is CASSYSGFGNTIYF. CDR3 coding DNA: TGTGCCAGCAGTTACTCAGGTTTTGGAAACACCATATATTTT.

DNA for the CDR3: TGTGCCAGTAGTGCTAGCGCGGGGGCCACAGATACGCAGTATTTT. The encoded protein is CASSASAGATDTQYF. V and J are TRBV19 and TRBJ2-3, with a weak D call TRBD2 (7 bases). The V gene lost 5 bases and the J gene lost 2 bases, with 14 bases spanning the gap. The CDR3 loop spans 15 amino acids. CDR1 and CDR2 (germline): LNHDA, SQIVND (reference sequence). Full variable domain (outside the CDR3, taken from reference TRBV19 and TRBJ2-3): DGGITQSPKYLFRKEGQNVTLSCEQNLNHDAMYWYRQDPGQGLRLIYYSQIVNDFQKGDIAEGYSVSREKKESFPLTVTSAQKNPTAFYLCASSASAGATDTQYFGPGTRLTVL.

The chain combines TRBV10-3 with TRBJ2-3, with TRBD1 identical over 7 bases. Germline CDR1 and CDR2: ENHRY and SYGVKD. This CDR3 contains 15 residues. V trimming: 2 bases; J trimming: 1 base; junction bases outside the gene matches: 3. For the CDR3, the DNA is TGTGCCATCAGTGAGGGAACAGGGGGCACAGATACGCAGTATTTT. Translation gives CAISEGTGGTDTQYF.

The genes are TRBV19 and TRBJ1-1; D uncertain. The CDR3 runs 13 residues. In germline, CDR1 is LNHDA, CDR2 SQIVND (reference sequence). The V and J ends lost 3 bases and 7 bases respectively, with 12 bases between them. The CDR3 bases are TGTGCCAGTAGTATTGGCAGTCGTTTTGAAGCTTTCTTT. Protein product: CASSIGSRFEAFF.

CDR3 bases: TGTGCCAGCTCCACAGGGGGAGAAGGCTACACCTTC. Translating gives CASSTGGEGYTF. The genes are TRBV27 and TRBJ1-2; TRBD1 agrees at 8 bases. V shed 8 bases and J 8 bases; nucleotides not matched to a gene: 7. This CDR3 comprises 12 residues. From germline, CDR1 is MNHEY and CDR2 SMNVEV (reference sequence).

V usage is TRBV30 and J usage is TRBJ2-2; no firm D call. Germline-derived CDR1 and CDR2 are GTSNPN and SVGIG (reference sequence). Trimming removed 2 bases from V and 4 bases from J, with 5 bases in between. The CDR3 is 12 residues long. Written as DNA, the CDR3 is TGTGCCTGGAGTCCCGTCACCGGGGAGCTGTTTTTT. As protein: CAWSPVTGELFF.

The rearrangement links TRBV6-1 to TRBJ1-5; a possible D gene is TRBD1 (6 bases). CDR3 length: 16 amino acids. V dropped 4 bases and J dropped 5 bases, with 18 bases sitting between them. CDR1 and CDR2 (germline): MNHNS, SASEGT. The CDR3 is CASSGATNRADQPQHF. The CDR3 region has the DNA TGTGCCAGCAGTGGAGCGACGAACAGGGCGGATCAGCCCCAGCATTTT.

This clone was picked up a small number of times. The chain links TRBV19 to TRBJ1-5, with TRBD1 as a possible D gene (5 bases). V was clipped by 7 bases and J by 6 bases, with 10 bases between them. The CDR3 loop spans 12 amino acids. The V gene's germline CDR1 is LNHDA and CDR2 SQIVND (reference sequence). The CDR3 protein is CASTVGAQPQHF. CDR3 DNA: TGTGCCAGTACTGTAGGGGCTCAGCCCCAGCATTTT.

This chain joins TRBV9 and TRBJ2-1; D is perhaps TRBD1 (6 bases). Germline CDR1 SGDLS, CDR2 YYNGEE. This CDR3 contains 15 residues. Trimming removed 0 bases at V and 8 bases at J, with 15 bases between. The CDR3 reads CASSVGPGEGDEQFF. DNA of the CDR3: TGTGCCAGCAGCGTAGGTCCAGGGGAAGGCGATGAGCAGTTCTTC.

The chain recombines TRBV3-1 (or the pseudogene TRBV3-2) with TRBJ1-5; D uncertain. The CDR3 length is 15 residues. Trimming cost V 0 bases and J 3 bases, with 9 bases left between them. Germline V CDR1 and CDR2: LGHDT, YNNKEL (reference sequence). CDR3 DNA: TGTGCCAGCAGCCAAGATGCCGGGTTCAATCAGCCCCAGCATTTT. This sequence encodes CASSQDAGFNQPQHF.

This clone occurred many times. This chain joins TRBV28 and TRBJ1-2; tentatively, D is TRBD1 (6 bases). With 6 bases removed from V and 1 base from J, the gap between germline ends came to 9 bases. The CDR3 consists of 13 residues. The germline CDR1 and CDR2 sequences are MDHEN and SYDVKM. CDR3 residues: CASRIQGNYGYTF. CDR3 sequence (DNA): TGTGCCAGCAGGATACAGGGTAACTATGGCTACACCTTC.

This clone was counted a few times. This CDR3 reads CASSRTSATDTQYF. In DNA, the CDR3 is TGTGCCAGCAGTCGGACTAGCGCCACAGATACGCAGTATTTT. V gene TRBV6-5 combines with J gene TRBJ2-3, with 9 nucleotides matching TRBD2. The CDR3 consists of 14 residues. V shed 5 bases and J 2 bases; nucleotides not matched to a gene: 2. Germline V gene sequence: CDR1 MNHEY, CDR2 SVGAGI.

The chain has TRBV6-5 and TRBJ2-3; D is ambiguous. This CDR3 has 14 amino acids. Germline values: CDR1 MNHEY, CDR2 SVGAGI. The germline V and J ends were trimmed by 2 bases and 4 bases, with 10 bases remaining between them. The CDR3 region is CASSYARYPDTQYF. Written as DNA, the CDR3 is TGTGCCAGCAGTTACGCGAGGTATCCAGATACGCAGTATTTT.